The TCR beta chain under discussion was sequenced for a study of human T cells and chemical hapten exposure. In the study overall: The variation in per-sample TCR yields arose mainly from small differences in pooled library volumes.

MiXCR, run by TCRdb on the RACE reads, gives a single entry per CDR3 protein. The table has over 100,000 distinct CDR3 sequences, over 9% seen once. This sample's time point: patch test 3, about 24 weeks after DPC sensitization. Treatment here: therapeutic diphenylcyclopropenone sensitization with weekly scalp DPC. Source: whole blood, taken in connection with sensitization to the hapten diphenylcyclopropenone (DPC). The clonotype was recovered from a woman between 45 and 65 years old with alopecia areata. Some clones in this sample may be carry-over from other donors' samples.

The CDR3 DNA sequence: TGTGCCAGCAAATATCGGCAGGGTACCGATACGCAGTATTTT. Translation: CASKYRQGTDTQYF. The genes are TRBV7-9 and TRBJ2-3, with D possibly matching TRBD1 (5 bases). In germline, CDR1 is SEHNR, CDR2 FQNEAQ (reference sequence). This CDR3 is built from 14 residues. V gave up 7 bases and J gave up 6 bases, with 17 bases separating them.